This T cell receptor (beta chain) comes out of a study of beta chain features in type 1 diabetes (dated 2018 in TCRdb). About the study as a whole: Patients and healthy donors did not differ in mean age, gender distribution, total cell number or subset yield. A total of roughly 100 million sorted cells were examined across all samples, and a strong correlation was observed between cell number per subset and RNA yield. In the study, TCRB repertoires of sorted circulating CD4+ T cell subsets from recently diagnosed type 1 diabetes patients were compared with those of matched healthy donors. Naive and central memory subsets were obtained from all 28 donors, but regulatory and stem cell-like memory subsets were isolated from only 8 patients and roughly 8 healthy donors. Results the study describes overall, beyond this receptor: Because cDNA rather than genomic DNA was sequenced, highly expressing activated cells could have been over-represented, although no difference in activation and CD3 levels was found between groups. Only small numbers of individuals were included in the HLA sub-analyses, which left unresolved whether HLA type had any influence on TCRB rearrangement. PCR may preferentially amplify shorter templates, but because patient and control samples were amplified and corrected together, any resulting skew would affect both groups equally. A moderate but significant shortening of TCRB CDR3 length was observed in type 1 diabetes patients in all four CD4+ subsets. Fewer insertions and more nucleotide deletions at VDJ recombination sites were observed in patients with type 1 diabetes, implying thymic rearrangement abnormalities. Naive, central memory and regulatory TCRB repertoires appeared to be more similar among patients than among healthy donors.

All of the isolated RNA was reverse transcribed with the High Capacity cDNA Reverse Transcription Kit, so expressed TCRB transcripts were sequenced. For stem cell-like memory T cell samples, survey-depth immunoSEQ sequencing was used, averaging about 1.01 million total reads per sample. Sorted cells were lysed in RLT buffer, and RNA was extracted using DNase-treated RNeasy Micro or Mini kits according to cell number. To prevent cross-contamination, each cell subset was processed individually, whereas patient and healthy donor samples were processed jointly. The immunoSEQ multiplex PCR was used to amplify TCRB sequences from cDNA, yielding 87-bp fragments that span the CDR3 region. The amplicons were sequenced using the Illumina HiSeq platform. The paper's data handling went like this. PCR bias was corrected computationally using synthetic template baselines, and reads within Hamming distance 2 were collapsed, with unmergeable singletons discarded. Reads were aligned against IMGT to assign V, D and J genes, CDR3 length and insertions or deletions at six rearrangement sites. Within each subset, clonotype counts were normalized to the number of sorted cells before true diversity and Gini coefficients were calculated with the tcR R package. The overlap coefficient, calculated on TCRB nucleotide sequences, was used to measure repertoire sharing. TCRdb obtained this table from immuneACCESS and retained in-frame rearrangements with V and J assigned. These tables miss some clones; where compared with another copy, unresolved V genes account for less than half of the shortfall, and the remainder is unexplained. The V and J calls and clone size come from that table; D and trimming were worked out from the DNA. The sample has about 110,000 clones on record, roughly 40% of them singletons. The top ten constitute roughly 0.059% of the sample.

This clone was found a few times. This clone's antigen is unknown. No base quality information exists; no much larger clone differs at one position. From each donor, a single peripheral blood sample of about 116 mL on average was drawn into heparinised tubes. A BD FACSAria II was used to sort naive, central memory, regulatory and stem cell-like memory CD4+ T cells with a panel that included CD45RO, CCR7, CD25, CD127, CD95 and CD27. Every sorted population had a purity above 98%. PBMCs were isolated right away by Lymphoprep density gradient centrifugation and were stained directly, without culture. So that batch effects would be minimized, each experiment stained and sorted samples in pairs, pairing one healthy donor with one patient. Reading from cysteine to phenylalanine, the CDR3 counts 12 amino acids. Only the CDR3 portion is preserved as DNA: 36 bases, with reading frame beginning at the first base. Trimming at the junction amounts to 5 bases on V and 5 bases on J, and the germline ends lie 7 bases apart. The germline V gene encodes CDR1 KGHSH and CDR2 LQKENI.

The sequencing input was stem cell memory CD4+ T cells from blood. The sample's cell subset or site label, in plain terms: stem cell-like memory CD4+ T cells. The TCR sequence derives from a woman aged 18-29 years in good health. The chain is made from TRBV18 and TRBJ1-5; no confident D gene assignment can be made. CDR3 sequence: CASSGGDQPQHF. The DNA sequence is given as TGTGCCAGCTCAGGTGGAGATCAGCCCCAGCATTTT.